This TCR beta chain was recovered during a study of blood T cell repertoires in COVID-19. CDR1 and CDR2 (germline): MNHEY, SVGEGT. The CDR3 is 16 amino acids. V lost 2 bases, J lost 2 bases, and 4 bases stayed unmatched. Study processing details: It was from reference gene primer amplification that nucleated cell counts were estimated. TCRdb's table, derived via immunoSEQ multiplex PCR, lists solely in-frame clones and lacks some. That table supplies the V and J calls and clone size; D and trimming were determined from the DNA. The table lists 200,000 to 300,000 clones, around 83% of them singletons. The sequencing sample was made of peripheral blood. V gene TRBV6-2 or TRBV6-3 combines with J gene TRBJ2-1, with TRBD2 identical over 9 bases. The receptor was derived from a woman under 30 with acute or convalescent COVID-19. The CDR3 spells CASSYGLAGAYNEQFF. The CDR3 DNA reads TGTGCCAGCAGTTACGGGTTAGCGGGGGCCTACAATGAGCAGTTCTTC.